Shown below are 16 T cell receptor beta chains from a single sample sequenced in a study of blood T cell repertoires in COVID-19. The assay was immunoSEQ multiplex PCR, and TCRdb's table has in-frame clones only and misses some. The top ten hold 14% of the sample, which has about 51,000 clones, more than 75% seen once. What was sequenced was peripheral blood. These receptors all come from a human donor with acute or convalescent COVID-19. The donor label of this sample is uncertain.

The chain is built from TRBV6-6 and TRBJ2-2; weak D call: TRBD1 (5 bases). This CDR3 contains 15 residues. Trimming cost V 0 bases and J 4 bases, with 9 bases left between them. The germline gives CDR1 MNHNY, CDR2 SVGAGI (reference sequence). CDR3 DNA: TGTGCCAGCAGTTACTCGCGCCAGGGCACCGGGGAGCTGTTTTTT. Translating it yields CASSYSRQGTGELFF.

This chain connects TRBV28 to TRBJ2-5; 9 bases fit TRBD2. The CDR3 is made up of 16 amino acids. Germline values: CDR1 MDHEN, CDR2 SYDVKM. V shed 4 bases, J shed 2 bases, and the junction held 8 bases outside the gene matches. DNA of the CDR3: TGTGCCAGCAGTTCCCCTTTGCGGGGGGGTCAAGAGACCCAGTACTTC. As protein: CASSSPLRGGQETQYF. Full variable domain (rest looked up from reference TRBV28 and TRBJ2-5): DVKVTQSSRYLVKRTGEKVFLECVQDMDHENMFWYRQDPGLGLRLIYFSYDVKMKEKGDIPEGYSVSREKKERFSLILESASTNQTSMYLCASSSPLRGGQETQYFGPGTRLLVL.

This clone showed up just a few times. The rearrangement uses TRBV6-5 and TRBJ1-1; D remains ambiguous. This CDR3 has 11 residues. Trimming took 5 bases from V and 8 from J, leaving 9 bases between them. Germline V gene lookup returns CDR1 MNHEY and CDR2 SVGAGI. DNA for the CDR3: TGTGCCAGCAGTATCTCAGGAGAAGCTTTCTTT. Its translation: CASSISGEAFF.

This clone has a handful of counts. The chain recombines TRBV6-6 with TRBJ1-6; tentative D call: TRBD1 (6 bases). Trimming shortened V by 7 bases and J by 6 bases, and 13 bases separated the two germline ends. The CDR3 loop spans 14 amino acids. Germline assignment: CDR1 MNHNY and CDR2 SVGAGI (reference sequence). The DNA for the CDR3 is TGTGCCAGCATCCAGGGGCGAATTAATTCACCCCTCCACTTT. Translated: CASIQGRINSPLHF.

This chain connects TRBV3-1 (or the pseudogene TRBV3-2) to TRBJ2-7, with a weak D call TRBD1 (6 bases). The CDR3 has 12 residues. V was pared by 5 bases and J by 6 bases, with 11 bases between. Looked up from germline, CDR1 is LGHDT and CDR2 is YNNKEL (reference sequence). Written as DNA, the CDR3 is TGTGCCAGCAGCGATACAGGGAGCGAGCAGTACTTC. Translation: CASSDTGSEQYF.

J is TRBJ2-1 and V is TRBV7-3, with TRBD2 as a possible D gene (5 bases). Germline CDR1 is SGHTA and CDR2 is FQGTGA. This CDR3 region has 14 residues. Trimming cost V 2 bases and J 1 base, with 6 bases left between them. This CDR3 is CASSLRGSYNEQFF. For the CDR3, the DNA is TGTGCCAGCAGCTTACGGGGTTCCTACAATGAGCAGTTCTTC.

CDR3 sequence: CASSYLEGNTIYF. CDR3 coding DNA: TGTGCCAGTTCATACCTAGAGGGAAACACCATATATTTT. The chain carries TRBV2 and TRBJ1-3; the D is unclear. V was cut by 9 bases and J by 4 bases, with 13 bases left in between. Germline V gene data show CDR1 as SNHLY and CDR2 as FYNNEI. The CDR3 has 13 amino acids. Drawing the rest from reference TRBV2 and TRBJ1-3, the complete variable domain is EPEVTQTPSHQVTQMGQEVILRCVPISNHLYFYWYRQILGQKVEFLVSFYNNEISEKSEIFDDQFSVERPDGSNFTLKIRSTKLEDSAMYFCASSYLEGNTIYFGEGSWLTVV.

The V call is TRBV7-9, the J call TRBJ1-1; D may be TRBD1 (6 bases). This CDR3 has 14 amino acids. The V gene lost 5 bases and the J gene lost 5 bases, with 15 bases spanning the gap. The V gene's germline CDR1 is SEHNR and CDR2 FQNEAQ (reference sequence). Here the CDR3 reads CASSLTGGHTEAFF. Here the CDR3 DNA reads TGTGCCAGCAGCCTCACGGGGGGGCATACTGAAGCTTTCTTT.

The chain carries TRBV4-3 and TRBJ1-6; tentatively, D is TRBD1 (6 bases). The length of the CDR3 is 15 residues. Trimming removed 3 bases at V and 10 bases at J, with 16 bases between. Per the germline V gene, CDR1 is LGHNA and CDR2 is YSLEER. This CDR3 reads CASSHYRVQGSPLHF. CDR3 DNA sequence: TGCGCCAGCAGCCACTACAGGGTGCAGGGATCACCCCTCCACTTT.

V and J are TRBV29-1 and TRBJ2-7, with D maybe TRBD2 (7 bases). Per the germline V gene, CDR1 is SQVTM and CDR2 is ANQGSEA. V lost 2 bases and J 7 bases, leaving 15 bases between the germline ends. The CDR3 length is 13 residues. The CDR3 reads CSVETYREGEQYF. In nucleotides, the CDR3 is TGCAGCGTTGAAACCTACAGGGAGGGGGAGCAGTACTTC.

The chain carries TRBV4-3 and TRBJ2-1; possibly TRBD2 for D (6 bases). The CDR3 totals 15 residues. V was trimmed by 0 bases and J by 6 bases, leaving 12 bases between them. Looked up from germline, CDR1 is LGHNA and CDR2 is YSLEER. CDR3 DNA: TGCGCCAGCAGCCAAGATCCAGGTAGCGGCAATGAGCAGTTCTTC. It translates to CASSQDPGSGNEQFF.

This clone showed up just once. This chain uses TRBV27 with TRBJ2-1, with D possibly being TRBD2 (5 bases). V was pared by 10 bases and J by 4 bases, with 20 bases between. The CDR3 loop spans 15 amino acids. Per germline, CDR1 MNHEY and CDR2 SMNVEV (reference sequence). The CDR3 spells CANYKLQRLYNEQFF. The CDR3 DNA sequence: TGTGCCAACTATAAATTACAGCGACTATACAATGAGCAGTTCTTC.

In this sample, this clone turned up once. The V gene is TRBV9, the J gene TRBJ2-1; TRBD1 matches 9 bases. Trimming removed 0 bases from V and 1 base from J; junction bases left unmatched: 5. The length of the CDR3 is 17 residues. CDR1 and CDR2 from the germline V gene are SGDLS and YYNGEE. CDR3 nucleotides: TGTGCCAGCAGCGTAGCTTGGGGACAGGGATCCTACAATGAGCAGTTCTTC. Protein product: CASSVAWGQGSYNEQFF. Combining the CDR3 with reference TRBV9 and TRBJ2-1 gives the whole variable domain DSGVTQTPKHLITATGQRVTLRCSPRSGDLSVYWYQQSLDQGLQFLIQYYNGEERAKGNILERFSAQQFPDLHSELNLSSLELGDSALYFCASSVAWGQGSYNEQFFGPGTRLTVL.

The chain has TRBV18 and TRBJ1-1; tentatively, D is TRBD1 (5 bases). The CDR3 length is 15 residues. The V and J ends lost 1 base and 8 bases respectively, with 17 bases between them. Germline V lookup: CDR1 KGHSH, CDR2 LQKENI. CDR3 nucleotides: TGTGCCAGCTCACCACTCGGCAGGGTGGGGGGGGAAGCTTTCTTT. It encodes CASSPLGRVGGEAFF.

CDR3: CASSSLAGGVGETQYF. The CDR3 DNA reads TGTGCCAGCAGCTCACTAGCGGGGGGCGTGGGAGAGACCCAGTACTTC. This sequence joins TRBV5-5 and TRBJ2-5; 12 bases align to TRBD2. The CDR3 has 16 residues. Trimming at V came to 3 bases and at J to 4 bases, leaving 7 bases not matched to a gene. CDR1 is SGHKS and CDR2 is YYEKEE in the germline V gene (reference sequence).

This chain joins TRBV7-2 and TRBJ2-7, with 7 bases fitting TRBD1. Trimming removed 2 bases from V and 1 base from J; junction bases left unmatched: 5. The length of the CDR3 is 15 residues. Germline V lookup: CDR1 SGHTA, CDR2 FQGNSA. The CDR3 DNA reads TGTGCCAGCAGCTTATACAGGGGAGTGTCCTACGAGCAGTACTTC. Translation: CASSLYRGVSYEQYF.